Presented here are 19 T cell receptor beta chains from one specimen sequenced in a study of T cells after yellow fever vaccination (dated by TCRdb to between 2017 and 2020). Read against the paper, the sample's treatment or condition label means: live attenuated yellow fever vaccine strain. To prepare the library, 5' RACE was applied. Sequenced on an Illumina HiSeq 2500. The public reads were reanalyzed by TCRdb: fastp trimming at Q25, MiXCR alignment, in-frame beta chains only. Each CDR3 protein gets just one entry, which takes the most common genes and DNA from the rows behind it. Counted in this sample were 450,000 to 550,000 distinct CDR3 sequences; 19% of them appeared once. The top ten clones comprise roughly an eighth of the sample. The source was PBMCs, collected 15 days after the yellow fever booster vaccination. The source is a man aged 30 to 39 who received the YFV17D yellow fever vaccine.

The genes are TRBV15 and TRBJ2-7; possibly TRBD2 for D (6 bases). Trimming took 5 bases from V and 7 from J, leaving 9 bases between them. The CDR3 contains 11 residues. Per germline, CDR1 LNHNV and CDR2 YYDKDF (reference sequence). The CDR3 region is CATSVAGEQYF. DNA for the CDR3: TGTGCCACCAGCGTTGCGGGGGAGCAGTACTTC.

The V call is TRBV18, the J call TRBJ1-1; D unresolved. There are 13 residues in the CDR3. V was pared by 0 bases and J by 6 bases, with 8 bases between. Germline-derived CDR1 and CDR2 are KGHSH and LQKENI. The CDR3 here is CASSPPLGSEAFF. DNA for the CDR3: TGTGCCAGCTCACCACCGTTGGGATCTGAAGCTTTCTTT.

The J gene is TRBJ1-1, the V gene TRBV12-3 or TRBV12-4; D gene unclear. The CDR3 is made up of 12 amino acids. V shed 3 bases and J shed 8 bases, with 10 bases lying between them. CDR3 loop: CASSFEIGEAFF. The CDR3 DNA follows: TGTGCCAGCAGTTTTGAAATAGGGGAAGCTTTCTTT.

This clonotype was observed a handful of times. This chain uses TRBV29-1 with TRBJ2-1, with a weak D call TRBD2 (6 bases). The germline V gene encodes CDR1 SQVTM and CDR2 ANQGSEA. V was pared by 4 bases and J by 6 bases, with 10 bases between. The CDR3 is 12 residues long. The CDR3 loop is CSVVPGSNEQFF. The CDR3 nucleotides read TGCAGCGTTGTACCCGGGAGCAATGAGCAGTTCTTC.

The CDR3 region is CASSPPSGLASNEQFF. The DNA for the CDR3 is TGTGCCAGCAGCCCGCCTTCGGGACTAGCGAGCAATGAGCAGTTCTTC. The chain carries TRBV14 and TRBJ2-1, with 10 bases fitting TRBD2. Germline V gene sequence: CDR1 SGHDN, CDR2 FVKESK. The CDR3 is made up of 16 amino acids. The V and J ends lost 4 bases and 6 bases, in that order; junction bases with no gene match: 9.

The V call is TRBV27, the J call TRBJ1-1; a weak D match, TRBD1 (5 bases). Germline V gene lookup returns CDR1 MNHEY and CDR2 SMNVEV (reference sequence). Trimming removed 0 bases at V and 4 bases at J, with 9 bases between. This CDR3 has 14 amino acids. The CDR3 DNA sequence: TGTGCCAGCAGTTTATCGTTTGGGGGCACTGAAGCTTTCTTT. Translating it yields CASSLSFGGTEAFF.

This clonotype turned up a few times. This chain links TRBV7-9 with TRBJ2-7; D perhaps matches TRBD2 (6 bases). V was trimmed by 5 bases and J by 3 bases, leaving 11 bases between them. The V gene's germline CDR1 is SEHNR and CDR2 FQNEAQ (reference sequence). This CDR3 contains 13 residues. The CDR3: CASSHGGVYEQYF. The CDR3 nucleotides read TGTGCCAGCAGCCACGGGGGAGTCTACGAGCAGTACTTC.

V gene TRBV19 combines with J gene TRBJ2-2, with D perhaps matching TRBD1 (6 bases). This CDR3 is built from 15 residues. V was shortened by 5 bases and J by 6 bases, with 16 bases between the two germline ends. CDR1 LNHDA and CDR2 SQIVND come from the germline V gene (reference sequence). This chain's CDR3 is CASSPQGMRAGELFF. CDR3 in DNA: TGTGCCAGTAGTCCCCAGGGGATGAGGGCCGGGGAGCTGTTTTTT.

The V gene is TRBV29-1, the J gene TRBJ2-5; D gene ambiguous. CDR1 is SQVTM and CDR2 is ANQGSEA in the germline V gene. The CDR3 contains 11 residues. The germline V and J ends were trimmed by 2 bases and 5 bases, with 6 bases remaining between them. CDR3 DNA sequence: TGCAGCGTTGAATCGTCGGAGACCCAGTACTTC. Protein: CSVESSETQYF.

The rearrangement joins TRBV4-3 to TRBJ2-2, with unresolved D. Germline V gene data show CDR1 as LGHNA and CDR2 as YSLEER. V was shortened by 1 base and J by 3 bases, with 12 bases between the two germline ends. The CDR3 is made up of 16 amino acids. CDR3 sequence (DNA): TGCGCCAGCAGCCAAGGCGGTGCTGCTTACACCGGGGAGCTGTTTTTT. Translation: CASSQGGAAYTGELFF.

The chain employs TRBV20-1 and TRBJ2-3; 7 nucleotides line up with TRBD2. CDR3 length: 15 residues. Trimming at V came to 8 bases and at J to 4 bases, leaving 15 bases not matched to a gene. Germline V lookup: CDR1 DFQATT, CDR2 SNEGSKA (reference sequence). The CDR3 loop is CSQKRGEGLADTQYF. The CDR3 DNA sequence: TGCAGTCAAAAGCGCGGGGAGGGCCTAGCAGATACGCAGTATTTT.

This chain joins TRBV27 and TRBJ2-2; TRBD2 is a possible D gene (6 bases). Germline CDR1 and CDR2: MNHEY and SMNVEV (reference sequence). The CDR3 is made up of 14 amino acids. Trimming removed 3 bases from V and 7 bases from J, with 12 bases in between. The CDR3 region has the DNA TGTGCCAGCAGTTTCGGGACTTCGGTCGGGGAGCTGTTTTTT. Translation gives CASSFGTSVGELFF.

This chain connects TRBV5-1 to TRBJ2-1; 14 bases map to TRBD2. After removal of 4 bases from V and 5 bases from J, the junction contained 5 bases not matched to a gene. This CDR3 spans 16 amino acids. The germline V gene encodes CDR1 SGHRS and CDR2 YFSETQ. CDR3 nucleotide sequence: TGCGCCAGCAGCCTAGGACTAGCGGGAGGAAACAATGAGCAGTTCTTC. Translation: CASSLGLAGGNNEQFF. The complete variable domain, with remaining parts taken from reference TRBV5-1 and TRBJ2-1, reads KAGVTQTPRYLIKTRGQQVTLSCSPISGHRSVSWYQQTPGQGLQFLFEYFSETQRNKGNFPGRFSGRQFSNSRSEMNVSTLELGDSALYLCASSLGLAGGNNEQFFGPGTRLTVL.

The chain recombines TRBV20-1 with TRBJ2-7; D not certain. Germline V gene lookup returns CDR1 DFQATT and CDR2 SNEGSKA (reference sequence). The CDR3 contains 14 residues. Trimming removed 4 bases from V and 2 bases from J, with 15 bases in between. This CDR3 is CSAILRHTTYEQYF. The CDR3 DNA reads as TGCAGTGCTATCTTGAGACATACTACCTACGAGCAGTACTTC.

The chain joins TRBV7-2 to TRBJ2-1; D unclear. Trimming took off 5 bases at V and 12 bases at J, with 17 bases between the two ends. The CDR3 runs to 13 residues. CDR1 and CDR2 from the germline V gene are SGHTA and FQGNSA. CDR3 sequence: CASSPDYLFPQFF. As DNA, the CDR3 is TGTGCCAGCAGCCCCGATTACCTTTTCCCGCAGTTCTTC.

This clonotype was detected only a few times. The gene calls are TRBV7-2 and TRBJ2-7; no clear D. The CDR3 is 12 amino acids. The germline gives CDR1 SGHTA, CDR2 FQGNSA. Trimming cost V 5 bases and J 7 bases, with 12 bases left between them. The CDR3 reads CASSPLVPEQYF. The CDR3 coding sequence is TGTGCCAGCAGCCCTCTGGTCCCTGAGCAGTACTTC.

V gene TRBV28 combines with J gene TRBJ1-5, with D possibly being TRBD1 (6 bases). V was trimmed by 6 bases and J by 2 bases, leaving 17 bases between them. The germline V gene has CDR1 MDHEN and CDR2 SYDVKM. The CDR3 sequence is 16 residues long. CDR3 DNA sequence: TGTGCCAGCAGCTCTACAACAGGGATAGGCAATCAGCCCCAGCATTTT. This codes for CASSSTTGIGNQPQHF.

The chain carries TRBV5-1 and TRBJ2-1; TRBD2 is a possible D gene (6 bases). The V end lost 5 bases, the J end lost 7 bases, and 19 bases lay between the germline ends. The V gene's germline CDR1 is SGHRS and CDR2 YFSETQ. The CDR3 loop spans 15 amino acids. This chain's CDR3 is CASRLGGGIENEQFF. CDR3 bases: TGCGCCAGCAGGCTGGGAGGTGGCATTGAAAATGAGCAGTTCTTC.

V usage is TRBV6-2 or TRBV6-3 and J usage is TRBJ1-1; TRBD1 is a possible D gene (6 bases). V was cut by 4 bases and J by 1 base, with 16 bases left in between. The CDR3 runs to 16 residues. Germline V gives CDR1 MNHEY, CDR2 SVGEGT. The CDR3 bases are TGTGCCAGCAGTTTTCCGGGACACCGGTCGAACACTGAAGCTTTCTTT. Translating it yields CASSFPGHRSNTEAFF.